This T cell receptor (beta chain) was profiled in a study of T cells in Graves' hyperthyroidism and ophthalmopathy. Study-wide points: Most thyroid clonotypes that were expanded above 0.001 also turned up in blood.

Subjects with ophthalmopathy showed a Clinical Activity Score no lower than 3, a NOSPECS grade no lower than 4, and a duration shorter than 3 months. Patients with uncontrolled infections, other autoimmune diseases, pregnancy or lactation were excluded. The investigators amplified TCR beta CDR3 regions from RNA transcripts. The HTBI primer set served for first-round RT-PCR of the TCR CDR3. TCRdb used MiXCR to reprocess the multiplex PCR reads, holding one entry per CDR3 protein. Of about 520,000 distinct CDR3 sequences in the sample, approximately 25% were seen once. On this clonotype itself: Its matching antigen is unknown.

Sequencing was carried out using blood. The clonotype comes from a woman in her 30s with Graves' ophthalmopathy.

CDR3 bases: TGTGCCAGCACGCCCGGGGGGACTCCTGGGGAGGAGCAGTACTTC. This sequence encodes CASTPGGTPGEEQYF. The chain has TRBV9 and TRBJ2-7; TRBD2 agrees at 7 bases. Germline values: CDR1 SGDLS, CDR2 YYNGEE. The CDR3 extends over 15 amino acids. Unmatched junction bases numbered 16, after V lost 6 bases and J lost 7 bases.